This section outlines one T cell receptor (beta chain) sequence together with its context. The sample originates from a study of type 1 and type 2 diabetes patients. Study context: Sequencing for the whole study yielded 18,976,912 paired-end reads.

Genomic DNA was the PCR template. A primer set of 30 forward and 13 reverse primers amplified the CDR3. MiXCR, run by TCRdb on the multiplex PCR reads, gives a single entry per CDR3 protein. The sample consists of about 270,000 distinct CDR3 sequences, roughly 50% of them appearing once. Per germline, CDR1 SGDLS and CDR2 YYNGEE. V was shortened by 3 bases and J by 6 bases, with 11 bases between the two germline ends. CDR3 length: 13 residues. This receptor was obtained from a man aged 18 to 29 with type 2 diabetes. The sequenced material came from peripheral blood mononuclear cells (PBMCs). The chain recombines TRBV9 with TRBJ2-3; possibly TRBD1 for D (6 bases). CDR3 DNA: TGTGCCAGCAGCGCCGCAGGGGAGGATACGCAGTATTTT. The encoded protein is CASSAAGEDTQYF.